Following are 22 T cell receptor beta chains from one sample sequenced in a study of tumor-infiltrating lymphocytes in primary liver carcinoma. The study co-extracted DNA and RNA from 20-30 mg of unsorted bulk tissue. Synthesis of TCR beta cDNA was carried out from approximately 470 ng total RNA with a constant-region primer. Slightly modified ARM-PCR with three nested multiplex PCR rounds yielded TCR beta libraries. The study ran its first two PCR rounds for about 11 cycles each, using TRBV1-TRBV30 forward primers and a C-beta reverse primer. From the multiplex PCR reads, TCRdb called clonotypes with MiXCR, one entry per CDR3 protein. The repertoire holds 100,000 to 150,000 distinct CDR3 sequences, with around 64% as singletons. The sample consisted of liver tumor tissue from sampling region 3. Sample subset: tumor region T3, left-lateral pole. All receptors derive from a woman aged 55-70 years with primary liver carcinoma and hepatitis B virus infection.

This clonotype showed up just a few times. One end of the junction does not line up with germline, which may come from a read error. CDR3 protein: CANSQRDGLARSYEQYF. For the CDR3, the DNA is TGTGCCAACAGCCAAAGGGATGGACTAGCGCGTTCCTACGAGCAGTACTTC. The chain recombines TRBV4-2 with TRBJ2-7; 9 nucleotides agree with TRBD2. The germline V gene encodes CDR1 LGHNA and CDR2 YNFKEQ. The CDR3 has 17 amino acids.

This clonotype was picked up a small number of times. The junction differs from germline at one of its ends, possibly a read error. The genes are TRBV2 and TRBJ2-1; 8 bases are shared with TRBD2. Germline-derived CDR1 and CDR2 are SNHLY and FYNNEI. The CDR3 sequence is 14 residues long. The CDR3 nucleotides read TGTGCTAGCAGCGGGGGACTTTCCTACAATGAGCAGTTCTTC. It is translated as CASSGGLSYNEQFF.

This clonotype came up many times. The rearrangement joins TRBV6-2 or TRBV6-3 to TRBJ2-7; a possible D gene is TRBD2 (5 bases). CDR1 and CDR2 from the germline V gene are MNHEY and SVGEGT. CDR3 length: 11 amino acids. Between the trimmed V and J ends, which lost 6 bases and 8 bases, there was a span of 11 bases. In DNA form, the CDR3 reads TGTGCCAGCAGAACAGAGGGTAAGCAGTACTTC. It yields the protein CASRTEGKQYF.

In regard to this clonotype: A much larger clonotype is one base distant, so this may be a read error. This rearrangement joins TRBV6-6 to TRBJ2-3, with D maybe TRBD1 (5 bases). Germline V gene data show CDR1 as MNHNY and CDR2 as SVGAGI (reference sequence). The CDR3 loop spans 14 amino acids. V dropped 0 bases and J dropped 4 bases, with 8 bases sitting between them. The CDR3 coding sequence is TGTGCCAGCAGTTACTCGGGGCCAGCAGATACGCAGTATTTT. It translates to CASSYSGPADTQYF.

The chain has TRBV21-1 and TRBJ2-3. TRBV21-1 corresponds to a pseudogene. This CDR3 has 18 amino acids. The CDR3 sequence: CASSKPEQTVGLTDTQYF. The CDR3 DNA reads as TGTGCCAGCAGCAAACCCGAGCAAACCGTTGGCCTGACAGATACGCAGTATTTT.

V gene TRBV6-1 combines with J gene TRBJ2-3, with 10 bases aligning to TRBD1. CDR1 is MNHNS, CDR2 SASEGT, per germline. The trim removed 4 bases at V and 15 bases at J, leaving 16 bases unmatched. The CDR3 covers 15 residues. CDR3 nucleotides: TGTGCCAGCAGTGGGGGGACAGGGGAAACAGATAGGCAATATTTT. Translating it yields CASSGGTGETDRQYF.

The chain has TRBV6-1 and TRBJ2-5; D is possibly TRBD1 or TRBD2 (5 bases each). This CDR3 has 14 amino acids. Germline V gene data show CDR1 as MNHNS and CDR2 as SASEGT. V was clipped by 6 bases and J by 4 bases, with 15 bases between them. The CDR3 DNA is TGTGCCAGCAGCGAGGGCGGAAGGGGAGAGACCCAGTACTTC. Amino acid sequence: CASSEGGRGETQYF.

With regard to this clonotype: A much larger clone lies a single base off, so this may be a read error. The chain carries TRBV5-4 and TRBJ2-3, with D tentatively TRBD2 (6 bases). V was clipped by 0 bases and J by 2 bases, with 13 bases between them. The CDR3 spans 16 residues. CDR1 is SGHNT and CDR2 is YYREEE in the germline V gene (reference sequence). The CDR3 nucleotides read TGTGCCAGCAGCTTGGGTACTAGCAGTGACACAGATACGCAGTATTTT. Translated: CASSLGTSSDTDTQYF.

The chain uses TRBV28 and TRBJ2-1, with TRBD2 identical over 13 bases. Trimming took 5 bases from V and 1 from J; bases not matched to a gene: 8. The CDR3 extends over 18 amino acids. Germline assignment: CDR1 MDHEN and CDR2 SYDVKM. The CDR3 nucleotides read TGTGCCAGCAGTACTCGCCGACTAGCGGGAGGTTCCTACAATGAGCAGTTCTTC. Protein sequence: CASSTRRLAGGSYNEQFF.

Notes on this clonotype: The conserved phenylalanine or tryptophan is not found at the CDR3 terminus, so this likely reflects a read error. In DNA form, the CDR3 reads TGCAGTGATAGGACTAGCGGCAATGAGCAGTTCCTC. Translating gives CSDRTSGNEQFL. This sequence joins TRBV29-1 and TRBJ2-1; 10 bases line up with TRBD2. Germline V gives CDR1 SQVTM, CDR2 ANQGSEA. This CDR3 comprises 12 residues.

This clonotype appeared many times. The chain carries TRBV12-3 or TRBV12-4 and TRBJ1-5, with D possibly TRBD1 on 6 matching bases. V lost 5 bases and J lost 6, with 17 bases in between. The CDR3 runs to 15 residues. The CDR3 loop reads CASSPEMGGGQPQHF. The CDR3 DNA reads as TGTGCCAGCAGTCCCGAGATGGGGGGCGGTCAGCCCCAGCATTTT.

About this clonotype: At one boundary the junction diverges from the germline segment, which might be a read error. The genes are TRBV11-3 and TRBJ2-1; 8 nucleotides line up with TRBD1. CDR3 length: 14 amino acids. Germline assignment: CDR1 SGHNT and CDR2 YENEEA. The CDR3 loop is CAGSQFVTGERQFF. The DNA of the CDR3 is TGTGCCGGCAGCCAGTTTGTGACAGGGGAAAGGCAGTTCTTC.

Ten or more counts support this clonotype. The chain has TRBV6-1 and TRBJ2-1; D could derive from TRBD1 or TRBD2 (5 bases each). The CDR3 has 15 amino acids. Germline V lookup: CDR1 MNHNS, CDR2 SASEGT. Between the trimmed V and J ends, which lost 10 bases and 1 base, there was a span of 17 bases. CDR3 in amino acids: CATRTRGSSYNEQFF. The CDR3 DNA follows: TGTGCCACCCGAACCCGGGGCTCTTCCTACAATGAGCAGTTCTTC.

This rearrangement joins TRBV28 to TRBJ2-1; D call uncertain. Looked up from germline, CDR1 is MDHEN and CDR2 is SYDVKM. V lost 5 bases, J lost 7 bases, and 12 bases lay in between. CDR3 size: 13 residues. The CDR3 sequence: CASSLVTRNEQFF. CDR3 nucleotides: TGTGCCAGCAGTCTTGTGACACGAAATGAGCAGTTCTTC.

Comments on this clonotype: The missing conserved phenylalanine or tryptophan at the end of this CDR3 makes a read error likely. This chain links TRBV4-1 with TRBJ2-7; 7 nucleotides line up with TRBD2. With 8 bases clipped from V and 3 bases from J, the junction kept 10 bases outside the gene matches. Germline lookup yields CDR1 MGHRA and CDR2 YSYEKL. This CDR3 has 14 amino acids. CDR3: CASGPAGRVYEQYL. The CDR3, as DNA: TGCGCCAGCGGCCCCGCGGGGAGGGTCTACGAGCAGTACTTA.

The chain carries TRBV11-3 and TRBJ1-5; D call uncertain. The J call is in doubt because the DNA end fits TRBJ2-3 better. This CDR3 region has 13 residues. Germline V gene sequence: CDR1 SGHNT, CDR2 YENEEA. The DNA of the CDR3 is TGTGCCAGCAGCCCTGTACAGAATCAGCCCCAGTATTTT. As protein: CASSPVQNQPQYF.

CDR3 in DNA: TGTGCCATCAGTGAGTTGTCTAGCGGGAGTCCCCAGTTCTTC. Encoded protein: CAISELSSGSPQFF. The chain employs TRBV10-3 and TRBJ2-1; 10 nucleotides agree with TRBD2. V was pared by 1 base and J by 13 bases, with 7 bases of the junction left unmatched. The CDR3 consists of 14 residues. Germline loops: CDR1 ENHRY, CDR2 SYGVKD.

This clonotype was found many times. CDR3 DNA: TGCGCCAGCAGCCAAGGCGGGGCGAACTCCAATGAGCAGTTCTTC. It translates to CASSQGGANSNEQFF. The chain combines TRBV4-1 with TRBJ2-1; possibly TRBD2 for D (6 bases). There are 15 residues in the CDR3. The V and J ends lost 1 base and 6 bases respectively, with 13 bases between them. Germline CDR1 and CDR2: MGHRA and YSYEKL.

This clonotype has at least ten counts. The rearrangement joins TRBV29-1 to TRBJ2-4, with TRBD1 matching over 8 bases. V lost 2 bases, J lost 1 base, and 7 bases stayed unmatched. Germline V lookup: CDR1 SQVTM, CDR2 ANQGSEA. The CDR3 length is 16 residues. The CDR3 DNA is TGCAGCGTTGAATCAGGGGGCAGTAGGGCCAAAAACATTCAGTACTTC. Translated, it gives CSVESGGSRAKNIQYF.

This clonotype has only a few counts. The chain combines TRBV28 with TRBJ2-5; D not resolved. Trimming shortened V by 6 bases and J by 3 bases, and 5 bases separated the two germline ends. There are 11 residues in the CDR3. Germline V gives CDR1 MDHEN, CDR2 SYDVKM. The CDR3 loop is CASSLKETQYF. The CDR3 bases are TGTGCCAGCAGCTTAAAAGAGACCCAGTACTTC.

As to this clonotype: Since a much larger clone is just one base distant, this may be a read error. The chain links TRBV12-3 or TRBV12-4 to TRBJ1-1; D might be TRBD1 (5 bases). CDR3 length: 12 residues. The CDR3 nucleotides are TGTGCCAGCACCACAAGGGGCACTGAAGCTCTCTTT. Translating it yields CASTTRGTEALF.

Turning to this clonotype: This could be a read error, since a much larger clone is one nucleotide away. V is TRBV5-4 and J is TRBJ2-1, with 7 bases matching TRBD1. Trimming at V came to 4 bases and at J to 9 bases, leaving 7 bases not matched to a gene. Germline CDR1 reads SGHNT; CDR2 reads YYREEE (reference sequence). The CDR3 sequence is 13 residues long. CDR3 region: CASSLGQSGEQFF. In DNA, the CDR3 is TGTGCCAGCAGCCTGGGACAGTCCGGTGAGCAGTTCTTC.